This TCR beta chain is drawn from a study of T cells in Graves' hyperthyroidism and ophthalmopathy. Germline CDR1 reads LGHDT; CDR2 reads YNNKEL (reference sequence). The V end lost 0 bases, the J end lost 4 bases, and 15 bases lay between the germline ends. The CDR3 loop spans 16 amino acids. The TCR beta CDR3 regions underwent amplification using RNA transcripts as the source. During a first-round RT-PCR of the TCR CDR3, the HTBI primer set was used. Using its own MiXCR run on the multiplex PCR reads, TCRdb lists one record per CDR3 protein. The sample includes about 360,000 distinct CDR3 sequences, more than 20% seen only once; the top ten take roughly 80%. Overall study results and limits: In simple terms, a model built on 13 V-J features told ophthalmopathy apart from stable hyperthyroidism.

This clonotype occurred a few times. Its antigen remains unidentified. Patients between 18 and 65 years old had hyperthyroidism, newly diagnosed and lasting under 2 months. Sequenced material: blood. The chain joins TRBV3-1 to TRBJ2-5; D gene ambiguous. The receptor's source is a man aged 50 or older with Graves' hyperthyroidism. The CDR3 region has the DNA TGTGCCAGCAGCCAAGACCAACCCTCAATGGGAGAGACCCAGTACTTC. It encodes CASSQDQPSMGETQYF.